This is a list of T cell receptor beta chains from one sample in a study of OX40 agonist ivuxolimab in advanced cancers. Some clones are missing from TCRdb's copy, which holds only in-frame ones; the method was immunoSEQ multiplex PCR. There are fewer than 85,000 clones in the sample; 70% to 90% occur only once, and around 1.8% lies in the top ten. The sample was CD4+ or CD8+ T cells sorted from blood, taken in a trial of the OX40 agonist ivuxolimab. Receptors originate from an adult with an advanced solid tumor such as melanoma, head and neck, liver or kidney cancer. Both conserved end residues are part of each CDR3. Clone sizes are given selectively: once, few, many, or a class where the clone is expanded.

v_call,j_call,clone_size,cdr3_aa
TRBV7-2,TRBJ1-2,.,CASSSRDRGDYGYTF
TRBV7-6,TRBJ2-7,.,CASSLGLDPPVQYF
TRBV19,TRBJ2-1,.,CASSIIGTSGFNEQFF
TRBV2,TRBJ2-1,.,CASSERTNEQFF
TRBV6-1,TRBJ2-1,.,CASSEFRLAGGNYNEQFF
TRBV5-1,TRBJ2-7,.,CASSTSGTGFDEQYF
TRBV7-8,TRBJ2-7,.,CASSQTGQGFEQYF
TRBV30,TRBJ2-7,.,CAWSKPPTGRTYEQYF
TRBV5-1,TRBJ2-7,.,CASSLGPMGDSYEQYF
TRBV7-9,TRBJ1-2,.,CASNPGGANYGYTF
TRBV27,TRBJ2-6,.,CASSLRFSGVGANVLTF
TRBV7-9,TRBJ2-7,once,CASSLLTGHEQYF
TRBV9,TRBJ2-3,.,CASSEGGWGTDTQYF
TRBV11-2,TRBJ1-5,few,CASSPELDQPQHF
TRBV30,TRBJ1-6,.,CAWSGSGYNSPLHF